Sequencing of this T cell receptor (beta chain) was carried out in a study of Ad26.COV2.S vaccination and SARS-CoV-2 variants. Documented treatment: approximately 18 received Ad26.COV2.S at low or high dose, single or two shots; about five received placebo; per-sample allocation not given. The samples were gathered on day 63 after the first injection of vaccine or placebo. Some clones are missing from TCRdb's copy, which holds only in-frame ones; the method was immunoSEQ multiplex PCR. The sample lists around 340,000 clones, about nine tenths occurring once. Germline V gives CDR1 SGHNT, CDR2 YYREEE (reference sequence). V was clipped by 4 bases and J by 0 bases, with 5 bases between them. This CDR3 region has 12 residues.

Sequencing used peripheral blood, obtained in a trial of Ad26.COV2.S vaccine versus placebo. This TCR derives from a person between 18 and 59 years old who received the Ad26.COV2.S COVID-19 vaccine or a placebo. The rearrangement joins TRBV5-4 to TRBJ2-7; D is unclear. The CDR3 loop reads CASSESSYEQYF. CDR3 bases: TGTGCCAGCAGCGAAAGCTCCTACGAGCAGTACTTC.